Detailed here is one T cell receptor beta chain. This sample is part of a study of blood T cell repertoires in COVID-19. The overall study: COVID-19 samples collected from the United States, Italy and Spain covered acute and convalescent phases. T cells, B-cell-depleted T cells, or PBMCs provided the cDNA or gDNA that served as material.

Methods used by the authors: From reference gene primer amplification, estimates of nucleated cell counts were derived. Produced via immunoSEQ multiplex PCR; TCRdb's table is partial and in-frame only. The DNA gave D and trimming, while V, J and clone size come from that table. This sample has roughly 60,000 clones; approximately 80% occur once, and the top ten carry about 15%. The germline V gene has CDR1 SGHTA and CDR2 FQGTGA. This CDR3 has 14 residues. V was clipped by 1 base and J by 4 bases, with 10 bases between them. Sequences were obtained from peripheral blood. The receptor was derived from a man older than 75 with acute or convalescent COVID-19. This rearrangement joins TRBV7-3 to TRBJ1-1; D remains ambiguous. DNA for the CDR3: TGTGCCAGCAGCTTAAATCCGGGGTTCACTGAAGCTTTCTTT. Protein: CASSLNPGFTEAFF.